This T cell receptor beta chain emerged from a study of cytomegalovirus exposure and HLA in healthy donors. Study summary: The approximately 120 validation repertoires, a later analysis reported, used the same platform as the roughly 700 repertoires from the first cohort. Regarding the study as a whole: Subsequent analysis of the 95 to 150 validation repertoires found a tendency for first-cohort TCR clusters to co-occur.

Regarding this clone: Antigen: not known.

Method: immunoSEQ multiplex PCR; TCRdb's copy keeps in-frame clones and lacks some. The table lists 110,000 to 150,000 clones, approximately 93% of them singletons. CDR1 MGHDK and CDR2 SYGVNS come from the germline V gene. Germline trimming cut 7 bases from V and 4 bases from J; bases unmatched to any gene: 8. The CDR3 loop spans 15 amino acids. This chain uses TRBV25-1 with TRBJ2-1, with TRBD1 matching 9 bases. What was sequenced was PBMCs. The TCR was taken from a man aged 18 to 30 in good health and CMV-seronegative. The CDR3 nucleotides read TGTGCCAGCACCTACGGGACAGGGCTTTACAATGAGCAGTTCTTC. Its translation: CASTYGTGLYNEQFF.